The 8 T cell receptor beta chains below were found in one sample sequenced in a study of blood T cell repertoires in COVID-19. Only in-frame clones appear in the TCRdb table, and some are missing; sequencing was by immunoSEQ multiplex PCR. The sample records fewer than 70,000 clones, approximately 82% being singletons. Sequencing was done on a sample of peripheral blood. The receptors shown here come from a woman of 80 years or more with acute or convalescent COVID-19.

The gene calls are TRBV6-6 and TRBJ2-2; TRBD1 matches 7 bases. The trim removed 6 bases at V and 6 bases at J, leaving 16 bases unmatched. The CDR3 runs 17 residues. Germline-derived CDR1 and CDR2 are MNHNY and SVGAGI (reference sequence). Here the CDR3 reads CASRRTGASGVSGELFF. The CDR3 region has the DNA TGTGCCAGCAGACGAACAGGGGCTAGTGGAGTTTCCGGGGAGCTGTTTTTT.

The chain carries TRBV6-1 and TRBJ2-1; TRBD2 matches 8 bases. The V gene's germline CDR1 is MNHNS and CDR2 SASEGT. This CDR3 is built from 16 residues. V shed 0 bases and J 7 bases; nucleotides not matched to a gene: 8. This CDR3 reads CASSEAQRGGRNEQFF. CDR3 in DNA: TGTGCCAGCAGTGAAGCGCAACGGGGGGGCCGGAATGAGCAGTTCTTC.

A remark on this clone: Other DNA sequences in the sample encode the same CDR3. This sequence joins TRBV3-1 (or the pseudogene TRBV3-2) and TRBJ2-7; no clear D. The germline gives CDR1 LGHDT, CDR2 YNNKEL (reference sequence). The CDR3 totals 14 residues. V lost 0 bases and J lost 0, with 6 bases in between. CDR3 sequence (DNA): TGTGCCAGCAGCCAAGACCGTTACTCCTACGAGCAGTACTTC. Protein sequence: CASSQDRYSYEQYF.

CDR3 sequence reads: CASSPDLGGGSDNEQFF. CDR3 coding DNA: TGTGCCAGCTCACCAGACCTTGGCGGGGGGTCGGACAATGAGCAGTTCTTC. This rearrangement joins TRBV18 to TRBJ2-1, with 8 bases lining up with TRBD2. The V and J ends lost 2 bases and 5 bases, in that order; junction bases with no gene match: 11. Germline V lookup: CDR1 KGHSH, CDR2 LQKENI. There are 17 residues in the CDR3.

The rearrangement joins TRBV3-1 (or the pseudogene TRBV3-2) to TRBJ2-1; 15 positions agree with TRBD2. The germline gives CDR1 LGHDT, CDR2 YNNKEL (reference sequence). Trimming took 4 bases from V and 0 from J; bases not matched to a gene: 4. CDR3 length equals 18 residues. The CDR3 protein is CASSPGTSGGSSYNEQFF. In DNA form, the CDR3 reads TGTGCCAGCAGCCCAGGGACTAGCGGGGGGAGCTCCTACAATGAGCAGTTCTTC.

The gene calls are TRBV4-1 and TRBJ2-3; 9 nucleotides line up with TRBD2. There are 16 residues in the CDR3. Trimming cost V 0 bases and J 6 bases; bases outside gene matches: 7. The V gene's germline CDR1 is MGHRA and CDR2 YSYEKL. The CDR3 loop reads CASSQELAGSRDTQYF. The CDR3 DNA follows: TGCGCCAGCAGCCAAGAGCTAGCGGGGAGTAGGGATACGCAGTATTTT.

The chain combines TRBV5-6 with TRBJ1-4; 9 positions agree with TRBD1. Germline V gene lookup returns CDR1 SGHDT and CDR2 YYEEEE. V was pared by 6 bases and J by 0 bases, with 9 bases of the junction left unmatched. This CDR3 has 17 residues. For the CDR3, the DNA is TGTGCCAGCAACGCATGGGGACAGGGTGCAACTAATGAAAAACTGTTTTTT. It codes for CASNAWGQGATNEKLFF.

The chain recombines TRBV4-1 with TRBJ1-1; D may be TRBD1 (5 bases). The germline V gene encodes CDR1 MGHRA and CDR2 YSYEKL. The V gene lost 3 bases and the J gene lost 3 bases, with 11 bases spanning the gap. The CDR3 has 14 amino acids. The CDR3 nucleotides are TGCGCCAGCAGCCACCAGGGTCGCTACACTGAAGCTTTCTTT. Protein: CASSHQGRYTEAFF.